The 15 T cell receptor beta chains listed next were all sequenced from one sample in a study of cytomegalovirus exposure and HLA in healthy donors. Use of 60 Vbeta and 13 Jbeta primers characterized the PCR. Data came from immunoSEQ multiplex PCR; TCRdb stores just in-frame clones and leaves some out. The table has tens of thousands of clones, around 78% seen once. Sequenced sample: PBMCs. Every receptor here comes from a male donor in good health and CMV-seropositive.

The chain uses TRBV10-3 and TRBJ2-5, with a possible D match to TRBD2 (5 bases). Gene TRBJ2-7 matches the end of the DNA better, so the J call may be wrong. The germline CDR1 and CDR2 sequences are ENHRY and SYGVKD. This CDR3 comprises 12 residues. The CDR3 reads CAISSGSYEQYF. CDR3 DNA sequence: TGTGCCATCAGTAGCGGCTCCTACGAGCAGTACTTC.

This clone turned up a few times. This chain links TRBV5-4 with TRBJ2-5; D remains ambiguous. Trimming cost V 0 bases and J 2 bases, with 5 bases left between them. Per the germline V gene, CDR1 is SGHNT and CDR2 is YYREEE (reference sequence). This CDR3 is 13 amino acids long. CDR3 sequence (DNA): TGTGCCAGCAGCTTGGACCAGCAAGAGACCCAGTACTTC. It specifies CASSLDQQETQYF. Variable domain in full (rest from reference TRBV5-4 and TRBJ2-5): ETGVTQSPTHLIKTRGQQVTLRCSSQSGHNTVSWYQQALGQGPQFIFQYYREEENGRGNFPPRFSGLQFPNYSSELNVNALELDDSALYLCASSLDQQETQYFGPGTRLLVL.

In its sample, this clone was seen a few times. The identical CDR3 is also encoded by other nucleotide sequences in the sample. The rearrangement links TRBV11-2 to TRBJ2-7; D gene uncertain. V was cut by 3 bases and J by 4 bases, with 19 bases left in between. The CDR3 spans 16 residues. The V gene's germline CDR1 is SGHAT and CDR2 FQNNGV. The CDR3 sequence is CASSFIKQKAAYEQYF. For the CDR3, the DNA is TGTGCCAGCAGCTTTATTAAGCAGAAGGCGGCATACGAGCAGTACTTC.

This clone was seen at least ten times. The genes are TRBV6-5 and TRBJ2-2; the D is unclear. Trimming cost V 0 bases and J 1 base, with 6 bases left between them. CDR3 length equals 15 residues. From germline, CDR1 is MNHEY and CDR2 SVGAGI. The CDR3 coding sequence is TGTGCCAGCAGTTACTCGATAGAGAACACCGGGGAGCTGTTTTTT. Its translation: CASSYSIENTGELFF.

The rearrangement joins TRBV11-1 to TRBJ2-3; possibly TRBD1 for D (6 bases). The germline gives CDR1 SGHAT, CDR2 FQDESV (reference sequence). The germline V and J ends were trimmed by 5 bases and 4 bases, with 16 bases remaining between them. The length of the CDR3 is 15 residues. Written as DNA, the CDR3 is TGTGCCAGCAGCCAACAGGGATTCCTGCCAGATACGCAGTATTTT. Translated: CASSQQGFLPDTQYF. Combining the CDR3 with reference TRBV11-1 and TRBJ2-3 gives the whole variable domain EAEVAQSPRYKITEKSQAVAFWCDPISGHATLYWYRQILGQGPELLVQFQDESVVDDSQLPKDRFSAERLKGVDSTLKIQPAELGDSAMYLCASSQQGFLPDTQYFGPGTRLTVL.

The gene calls are TRBV19 and TRBJ1-1, with D uncertain. Trimming took off 4 bases at V and 12 bases at J, with 9 bases between the two ends. The CDR3 is 10 amino acids. Germline-derived CDR1 and CDR2 are LNHDA and SQIVND (reference sequence). The CDR3 region has the DNA TGTGCCAGTAGTACGACTTCACCTTTCTTT. Translation gives CASSTTSPFF.

The genes are TRBV5-6 and TRBJ2-1; 7 nucleotides align to TRBD1. The CDR3 sequence is 12 residues long. V dropped 7 bases and J dropped 7; count of bases not matched to a gene: 5. CDR1 and CDR2 from the germline V gene are SGHDT and YYEEEE. The CDR3 loop reads CASVDRDNEQFF. CDR3 in DNA: TGTGCCAGCGTAGACAGGGATAATGAGCAGTTCTTC.

The rearrangement uses TRBV27 and TRBJ1-1, with D perhaps TRBD1 (5 bases). The V gene's germline CDR1 is MNHEY and CDR2 SMNVEV (reference sequence). There are 14 residues in the CDR3. V lost 5 bases to trimming and J lost 0 bases, with 10 bases between them. The CDR3, as DNA: TGTGCCAGCAGTGCAGCAGGGATGAACACTGAAGCTTTCTTT. Protein sequence: CASSAAGMNTEAFF.

This chain connects TRBV30 to TRBJ1-5, with 7 positions matching TRBD1. V lost 5 bases to trimming and J lost 4 bases; unmatched junction nucleotides: 2. The germline gives CDR1 GTSNPN, CDR2 SVGIG (reference sequence). CDR3 length equals 12 residues. CDR3 in amino acids: CAWQTGNQPQHF. The CDR3 DNA reads as TGTGCCTGGCAGACAGGGAATCAGCCCCAGCATTTT.

This chain connects TRBV18 to TRBJ2-4; 9 bases match TRBD2. This CDR3 comprises 16 residues. Germline V CDR1 and CDR2: KGHSH, LQKENI. Unmatched junction bases numbered 7, after V lost 2 bases and J lost 5 bases. The CDR3 region is CASSPGAGGVENIQYF. CDR3 coding DNA: TGTGCCAGCTCACCAGGTGCGGGAGGGGTCGAAAACATTCAGTACTTC.

This rearrangement joins TRBV14 to TRBJ1-5, with a tentative D call TRBD1 (6 bases). The CDR3 loop spans 13 amino acids. Between the trimmed V and J ends, which lost 4 bases and 6 bases, there was a span of 10 bases. The germline gives CDR1 SGHDN, CDR2 FVKESK. In DNA, the CDR3 is TGTGCCAGCAGCCCGGACAGTCTTCAGCCCCAGCATTTT. Its translation: CASSPDSLQPQHF.

V usage is TRBV6-5 and J usage is TRBJ1-6; 7 bases map to TRBD1. The CDR3 covers 14 residues. Germline V gene sequence: CDR1 MNHEY, CDR2 SVGAGI. V was pared by 7 bases and J by 10 bases, with 10 bases of the junction left unmatched. This chain's CDR3 is CASTSNRGGSPLHF. The CDR3 coding sequence is TGTGCCAGCACCTCTAACAGGGGAGGATCACCCCTCCACTTT.

V usage is TRBV5-6 and J usage is TRBJ2-5; D ambiguous. CDR3 length: 14 amino acids. The V end lost 3 bases, the J end lost 1 base, and 10 bases lay between the germline ends. CDR1 and CDR2 (germline): SGHDT, YYEEEE. CDR3 sequence: CASSSPAAQETQYF. In DNA, the CDR3 is TGTGCCAGCAGCTCGCCCGCGGCCCAAGAGACCCAGTACTTC.

The V call is TRBV9, the J call TRBJ2-1, with D possibly TRBD2 on 5 matching bases. Deletions cut 4 bases from V and 5 bases from J, with 22 bases between. This CDR3 spans 17 amino acids. The germline V gene has CDR1 SGDLS and CDR2 YYNGEE. The DNA for the CDR3 is TGTGCCAGCAGCCAACGTATGGGCAGGTCGAGGGACAATGAGCAGTTCTTC. Its protein product is CASSQRMGRSRDNEQFF.

The chain links TRBV9 to TRBJ2-1, with 11 bases identical to TRBD2. Germline values: CDR1 SGDLS, CDR2 YYNGEE. V shed 0 bases and J 8 bases; nucleotides not matched to a gene: 10. This CDR3 has 17 amino acids. CDR3 DNA: TGTGCCAGCAGCGTAGCTCCGACGACTAGCGGGGTCTATGAGCAGTTCTTC. This translates into CASSVAPTTSGVYEQFF.